The 2 T cell receptor beta chains below all came from one sample that was sequenced in a study of T cell repertoires in cytomegalovirus infection. Each CDR3 protein gets one entry after TCRdb re-called the reads with MiXCR. The table shows fewer than 950,000 distinct CDR3 sequences, with 32% occurring only once. No antigen has been assigned to these receptors. The sample here was cultured CD8+ T cells from PBMCs, taken from culture after CMV antigen stimulation. These receptors all come from a human donor in good health (CMV status not recorded). Some clones in this sample may be carry-over from other donors' samples.

This clonotype has just a few counts. The chain carries TRBV12-3 or TRBV12-4 and TRBJ2-2; possibly TRBD1 for D (6 bases). The CDR3 sequence is 16 residues long. V was pared by 4 bases and J by 0 bases, with 12 bases between. CDR3 coding DNA: TGTGCCAGCAGTTATACTGGGACACCGAACACCGGGGAGCTGTTTTTT. Its protein product is CASSYTGTPNTGELFF.

A few counts support this clonotype. The J gene is TRBJ1-5, the V gene TRBV27; D not certain. V was clipped by 8 bases and J by 0 bases, with 14 bases between them. From germline, CDR1 is MNHEY and CDR2 SMNVEV (reference sequence). The CDR3 has 15 amino acids. CDR3 nucleotides: TGTGCCAGCTGTCGCGTGGGAGGTAGCAATCAGCCCCAGCATTTT. As protein: CASCRVGGSNQPQHF.